This T cell receptor beta chain was recovered during a study of OX40 agonist ivuxolimab in advanced cancers. Germline loops: CDR1 MNHNS, CDR2 SASEGT. V shed 4 bases and J 4 bases; nucleotides not matched to a gene: 12. The CDR3 is made up of 17 amino acids. The assay was immunoSEQ multiplex PCR, and TCRdb's table has in-frame clones only and misses some. The sample includes tens of thousands of clones, about 86% seen only once; the top ten take approximately 1.2%. The genes are TRBV6-1 and TRBJ2-1; 8 bases agree with TRBD2. The sample consisted of CD4+ or CD8+ T cells sorted from blood, taken in a trial of the OX40 agonist ivuxolimab. This TCR derives from an adult with an advanced solid tumor such as melanoma, head and neck, liver or kidney cancer. Here the CDR3 DNA reads TGTGCCAGCAGTGGTCTGGTCGGGGGGGGGACATACAATGAGCAGTTCTTC. Its protein product is CASSGLVGGGTYNEQFF.